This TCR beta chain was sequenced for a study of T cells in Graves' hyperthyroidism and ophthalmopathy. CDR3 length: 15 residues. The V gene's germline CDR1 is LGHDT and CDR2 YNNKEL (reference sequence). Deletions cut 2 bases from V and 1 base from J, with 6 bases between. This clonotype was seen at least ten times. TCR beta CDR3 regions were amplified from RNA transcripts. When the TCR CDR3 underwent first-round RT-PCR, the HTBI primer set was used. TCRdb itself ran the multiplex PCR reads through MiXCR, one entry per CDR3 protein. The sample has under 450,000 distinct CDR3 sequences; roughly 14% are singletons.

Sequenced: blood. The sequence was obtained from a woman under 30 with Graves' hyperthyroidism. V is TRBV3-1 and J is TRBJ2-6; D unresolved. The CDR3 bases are TGTGCCAGCAGCCAAACGACTTCTGGGGCCAACGTCCTGACTTTC. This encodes CASSQTTSGANVLTF.